The rows below give T cell receptor beta chains drawn from one sample of a study of T-cell reconstitution after alpha-beta-depleted transplantation in children. TCRdb re-analysed the PCR reads in MiXCR, keeping a single row per CDR3 protein. The sample holds about 230,000 distinct CDR3 sequences; 9.7% are singletons and the top ten take around 5%. Here the sequenced sample was PBMCs from the stem cell graft donor, taken from the stem cell graft. These TCRs come from a human donor who donated a stem cell graft to a child with SCID. Both conserved end residues are part of each CDR3. Fields, in order: V gene, CDR3 length, D gene, clone size, J gene, CDR3 protein, CDR3 DNA. The D gene is left open where the match is weak. The listing skips clone size in some rows; elsewhere it reads once, few, many or a size class.

v_gene: TRBV12-3/TRBV12-4
len: 14
d_gene: .
abundance: many
j_gene: TRBJ2-2
CDR3aa: CASNRRGYTGELFF
CDR3nt: TGTGCCAGCAATAGGCGAGGGTACACCGGGGAGCTGTTTTTT

v_gene: TRBV5-5
len: 18
d_gene: TRBD1
abundance: many
j_gene: TRBJ2-6
CDR3aa: CASSLGRGRGEGANVLTF
CDR3nt: TGTGCCAGCAGCTTGGGCAGGGGGCGCGGAGAGGGGGCCAACGTCCTGACTTTC

v_gene: TRBV29-1
len: 13
d_gene: .
abundance: many
j_gene: TRBJ2-7
CDR3aa: CSVLGGHSYEQYF
CDR3nt: TGCAGCGTCCTGGGGGGACACTCCTACGAGCAGTACTTC

v_gene: TRBV4-2
len: 16
d_gene: TRBD2
abundance: many
j_gene: TRBJ2-7
CDR3aa: CASSQTERGDMYEQYF
CDR3nt: TGTGCCAGCAGCCAAACTGAGCGGGGGGATATGTACGAGCAGTACTTC

v_gene: TRBV20-1
len: 15
d_gene: .
abundance: many
j_gene: TRBJ1-5
CDR3aa: CSAISGERIVQPQHF
CDR3nt: TGCAGTGCTATCTCAGGGGAACGGATCGTCCAGCCCCAGCATTTT

v_gene: TRBV4-3
len: 16
d_gene: .
abundance: many
j_gene: TRBJ1-3
CDR3aa: CASSQDAGEYGNTIYF
CDR3nt: TGCGCCAGCAGCCAAGATGCAGGGGAATACGGAAACACCATATATTTT

v_gene: TRBV5-1
len: 16
d_gene: .
abundance: many
j_gene: TRBJ2-1
CDR3aa: CASSLAGSPSYNEQFF
CDR3nt: TGCGCCAGCAGCTTGGCTGGCTCCCCATCGTACAATGAGCAGTTCTTC

v_gene: TRBV28
len: 16
d_gene: TRBD1
abundance: many
j_gene: TRBJ2-1
CDR3aa: CASRGPATGKHNEQFF
CDR3nt: TGTGCCAGCAGAGGCCCAGCGACAGGGAAACACAATGAGCAGTTCTTC

v_gene: TRBV18
len: 14
d_gene: .
abundance: .
j_gene: TRBJ1-1
CDR3aa: CASSPLSGNTEAFF
CDR3nt: TGTGCCAGCTCACCACTGAGTGGGAACACTGAAGCTTTCTTT

v_gene: TRBV5-6
len: 14
d_gene: TRBD1
abundance: many
j_gene: TRBJ1-2
CDR3aa: CASSSWDREGGYTF
CDR3nt: TGTGCCAGCAGCTCATGGGACAGGGAGGGTGGCTACACCTTC

v_gene: TRBV5-1
len: 19
d_gene: TRBD1
abundance: many
j_gene: TRBJ2-7
CDR3aa: CASSLVGGVTGGASHEQYF
CDR3nt: TGCGCCAGCAGCTTGGTTGGTGGGGTAACAGGGGGCGCATCCCACGAGCAGTACTTC

v_gene: TRBV5-1
len: 16
d_gene: TRBD2
abundance: many
j_gene: TRBJ2-1
CDR3aa: CASSSNSGLARNEQFF
CDR3nt: TGCGCCAGCAGCTCTAATTCGGGACTAGCGAGGAATGAGCAGTTCTTC

v_gene: TRBV12-3/TRBV12-4
len: 14
d_gene: .
abundance: many
j_gene: TRBJ2-2
CDR3aa: CASRSVGASGELFF
CDR3nt: TGTGCCAGCCGTTCCGTGGGGGCGTCCGGGGAGCTGTTTTTT

v_gene: TRBV24-1
len: 18
d_gene: .
abundance: .
j_gene: TRBJ2-6
CDR3aa: CGTSDRYQRSGGANVLTF
CDR3nt: TGTGGGACCAGTGATCGTTACCAGAGATCGGGGGGGGCCAACGTCCTGACTTTC

v_gene: TRBV5-1
len: 12
d_gene: .
abundance: many
j_gene: TRBJ2-1
CDR3aa: CASSLESNEQFF
CDR3nt: TGCGCCAGCAGCTTGGAAAGCAATGAGCAGTTCTTC

v_gene: TRBV5-5
len: 13
d_gene: .
abundance: many
j_gene: TRBJ2-5
CDR3aa: CASSSNIQETQYF
CDR3nt: TGTGCCAGCAGCTCGAATATCCAAGAGACCCAGTACTTC

v_gene: TRBV20-1
len: 13
d_gene: .
abundance: many
j_gene: TRBJ1-2
CDR3aa: CSASYYRHYGYTF
CDR3nt: TGCAGTGCTAGTTACTACAGGCACTATGGCTACACCTTC

v_gene: TRBV20-1
len: 14
d_gene: .
abundance: many
j_gene: TRBJ2-7
CDR3aa: CSARAPQKGYEQYF
CDR3nt: TGCAGTGCTAGAGCGCCACAAAAGGGCTACGAGCAGTACTTC

v_gene: TRBV7-2
len: 16
d_gene: TRBD1
abundance: many
j_gene: TRBJ2-3
CDR3aa: CASSTGVGFSTDTQYF
CDR3nt: TGTGCCAGCAGCACAGGGGTAGGCTTTAGCACAGATACGCAGTATTTT